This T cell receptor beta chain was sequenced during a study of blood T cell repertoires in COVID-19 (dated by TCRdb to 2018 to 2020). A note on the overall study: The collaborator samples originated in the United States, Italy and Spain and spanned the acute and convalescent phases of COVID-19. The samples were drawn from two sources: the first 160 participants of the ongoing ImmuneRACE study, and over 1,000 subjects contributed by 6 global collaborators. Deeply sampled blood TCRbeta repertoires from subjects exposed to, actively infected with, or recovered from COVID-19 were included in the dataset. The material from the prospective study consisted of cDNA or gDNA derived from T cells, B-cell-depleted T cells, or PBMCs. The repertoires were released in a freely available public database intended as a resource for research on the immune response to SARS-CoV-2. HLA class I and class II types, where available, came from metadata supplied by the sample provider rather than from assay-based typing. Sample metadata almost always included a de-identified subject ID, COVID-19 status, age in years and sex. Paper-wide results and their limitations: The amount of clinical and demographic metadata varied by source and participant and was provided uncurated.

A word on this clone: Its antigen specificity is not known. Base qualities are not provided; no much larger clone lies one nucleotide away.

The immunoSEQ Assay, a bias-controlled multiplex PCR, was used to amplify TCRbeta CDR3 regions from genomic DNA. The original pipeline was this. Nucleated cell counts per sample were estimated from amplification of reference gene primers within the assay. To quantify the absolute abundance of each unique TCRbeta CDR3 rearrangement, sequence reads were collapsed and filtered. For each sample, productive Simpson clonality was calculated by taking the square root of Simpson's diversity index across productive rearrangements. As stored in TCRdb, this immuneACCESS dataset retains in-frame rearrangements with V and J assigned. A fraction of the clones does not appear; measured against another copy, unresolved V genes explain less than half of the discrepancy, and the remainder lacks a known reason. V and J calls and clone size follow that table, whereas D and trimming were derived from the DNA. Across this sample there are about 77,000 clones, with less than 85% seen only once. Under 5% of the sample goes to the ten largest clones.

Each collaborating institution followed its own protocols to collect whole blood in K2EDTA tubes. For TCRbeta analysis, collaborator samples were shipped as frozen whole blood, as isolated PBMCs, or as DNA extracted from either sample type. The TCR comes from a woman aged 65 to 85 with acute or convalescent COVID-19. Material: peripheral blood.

CDR3 sequence: CATLGDGPPYEQYF. The DNA reads as follows: TGTGCCACCCTGGGCGACGGCCCGCCCTACGAGCAGTACTTC. The chain joins TRBV24-1 to TRBJ2-7, with the D gene too uncertain to name. The germline V gene supplies CDR1 KGHDR and CDR2 SFDVKD. V loses 9 bases, J loses 2 bases, and the germline ends lie 16 bases apart. From its cysteine to its phenylalanine, the CDR3 spans 14 amino acids. The CDR3 DNA has 42 bases and is translated from base 1.